A selection of T cell receptor beta chains follows, all from one sample in a study of cytomegalovirus exposure and HLA in healthy donors. Libraries were prepared by immunoSEQ multiplex PCR; TCRdb keeps only in-frame clonotypes and omits some of them. The sample has 100,000 to 120,000 clones; 12% to 15% are singletons. Sequencing input: PBMCs. Source of these receptors: a female donor in good health and CMV-seronegative. CDR3s include the opening cysteine and the closing phenylalanine or tryptophan. D genes are given only for firm matches. The size entry is marked missing in some rows and otherwise reads once, few, many or a size class.

d_call: -
clone_size: few
j_call: TRBJ2-1
v_call: TRBV27
cdr3_length: 16
cdr3_aa: CASSFAAARGLDEQFF
cdr3_nt: TGTGCCAGCAGTTTTGCCGCCGCGCGGGGGCTCGATGAGCAGTTCTTC

d_call: -
clone_size: -
j_call: TRBJ2-7
v_call: TRBV6-6
cdr3_length: 16
cdr3_aa: CASSYQDSLFSYEQYF
cdr3_nt: TGTGCCAGCAGTTACCAGGACAGCCTCTTTTCCTACGAGCAGTACTTC

d_call: -
clone_size: few
j_call: TRBJ1-4
v_call: TRBV6-4
cdr3_length: 14
cdr3_aa: CASSDRGLNEKLFF
cdr3_nt: TGTGCCAGCAGTGACAGGGGTCTAAATGAAAAACTGTTTTTT

d_call: -
clone_size: -
j_call: TRBJ1-2
v_call: TRBV28
cdr3_length: 12
cdr3_aa: CASSRGANGYTF
cdr3_nt: TGTGCCAGCAGTCGCGGAGCGAATGGCTACACCTTC

d_call: -
clone_size: -
j_call: TRBJ2-3
v_call: TRBV4-1
cdr3_length: 18
cdr3_aa: CASSQDESGDLLTDTQYF
cdr3_nt: TGCGCCAGCAGCCAAGACGAGTCAGGGGACCTACTCACAGATACGCAGTATTTT

d_call: -
clone_size: few
j_call: TRBJ2-2
v_call: TRBV19
cdr3_length: 15
cdr3_aa: CASNPPTGNTGELFF
cdr3_nt: TGTGCCAGTAACCCCCCGACAGGAAACACCGGGGAGCTGTTTTTT

d_call: TRBD2
clone_size: few
j_call: TRBJ2-1
v_call: TRBV6-5
cdr3_length: 15
cdr3_aa: CASSTPSGRALEQFF
cdr3_nt: TGTGCCAGCAGTACGCCTAGCGGGAGGGCCCTTGAGCAGTTCTTC

d_call: -
clone_size: -
j_call: TRBJ2-7
v_call: TRBV5-4
cdr3_length: 11
cdr3_aa: CATRWAGEQYF
cdr3_nt: TGTGCCACACGGTGGGCAGGCGAGCAGTACTTC

d_call: TRBD1
clone_size: -
j_call: TRBJ2-7
v_call: TRBV27
cdr3_length: 14
cdr3_aa: CASSLRDRDYEQYF
cdr3_nt: TGTGCCAGCAGTTTAAGGGACAGAGACTACGAGCAGTACTTC

d_call: TRBD1
clone_size: few
j_call: TRBJ1-2
v_call: TRBV7-9
cdr3_length: 13
cdr3_aa: CASTLDRGYGYTF
cdr3_nt: TGTGCCAGTACCTTGGACAGGGGCTATGGCTACACCTTC

d_call: -
clone_size: few
j_call: TRBJ2-3
v_call: TRBV4-3
cdr3_length: 12
cdr3_aa: CASSQVSGLQIF
cdr3_nt: TGCGCCAGCAGCCAAGTTTCGGGACTGCAGATTTTT

d_call: TRBD2
clone_size: -
j_call: TRBJ2-5
v_call: TRBV5-1
cdr3_length: 17
cdr3_aa: CASSLAVAGGPQETQYF
cdr3_nt: TGCGCCAGCAGCTTGGCTGTAGCGGGAGGGCCTCAAGAGACCCAGTACTTC

d_call: TRBD2
clone_size: -
j_call: TRBJ2-1
v_call: TRBV15
cdr3_length: 13
cdr3_aa: CATSRVERGEQFF
cdr3_nt: TGTGCCACCAGCAGAGTCGAGCGGGGCGAGCAGTTCTTC

d_call: -
clone_size: -
j_call: TRBJ1-4
v_call: TRBV5-4
cdr3_length: 14
cdr3_aa: CASSSTSGNEKLFF
cdr3_nt: TGTGCCAGCAGCTCCACGTCGGGTAATGAAAAACTGTTTTTT

d_call: -
clone_size: -
j_call: TRBJ2-7
v_call: TRBV30
cdr3_length: 12
cdr3_aa: CAWRGLSNEQYF
cdr3_nt: TGTGCCTGGAGGGGACTGAGCAACGAGCAGTACTTC

d_call: TRBD2
clone_size: -
j_call: TRBJ2-1
v_call: TRBV30
cdr3_length: 15
cdr3_aa: CAWSTSGGPHNEQFF
cdr3_nt: TGTGCCTGGAGTACTAGCGGGGGGCCCCACAATGAGCAGTTCTTC

d_call: TRBD2
clone_size: -
j_call: TRBJ2-3
v_call: TRBV5-4
cdr3_length: 16
cdr3_aa: CASSRLAGGFLNTQYF
cdr3_nt: TGTGCCAGCAGCCGGCTAGCGGGGGGGTTCTTAAATACGCAGTATTTT

d_call: -
clone_size: -
j_call: TRBJ1-3
v_call: TRBV4-3
cdr3_length: 15
cdr3_aa: CASSLGAGSGNTIYF
cdr3_nt: TGCGCCAGCAGCCTGGGGGCAGGCTCTGGAAACACCATATATTTT

d_call: -
clone_size: few
j_call: TRBJ1-2
v_call: TRBV29-1
cdr3_length: 13
cdr3_aa: CSVVGGGVYGYTF
cdr3_nt: TGCAGCGTTGTTGGAGGGGGGGTCTATGGCTACACCTTC

d_call: TRBD1
clone_size: few
j_call: TRBJ1-4
v_call: TRBV6-5
cdr3_length: 16
cdr3_aa: CASSYAQGPPNEKLFF
cdr3_nt: TGTGCCAGCAGTTACGCACAGGGGCCGCCTAATGAAAAACTGTTTTTT

d_call: -
clone_size: few
j_call: TRBJ2-3
v_call: TRBV9
cdr3_length: 16
cdr3_aa: CASSVVGGQNTDTQYF
cdr3_nt: TGTGCCAGCAGCGTAGTGGGCGGACAGAACACAGATACGCAGTATTTT

d_call: TRBD1
clone_size: -
j_call: TRBJ1-1
v_call: TRBV5-1
cdr3_length: 15
cdr3_aa: CASSSSGTANTEAFF
cdr3_nt: TGCGCCAGCAGCTCCTCCGGGACAGCGAACACTGAAGCTTTCTTT

d_call: TRBD1
clone_size: -
j_call: TRBJ2-4
v_call: TRBV30
cdr3_length: 13
cdr3_aa: CAWGLGTGVVQYF
cdr3_nt: TGTGCCTGGGGCCTCGGAACAGGGGTCGTTCAGTACTTC

d_call: TRBD1
clone_size: -
j_call: TRBJ2-2
v_call: TRBV2
cdr3_length: 15
cdr3_aa: CAINPGQGELGELFF
cdr3_nt: TGTGCCATCAACCCGGGACAGGGTGAACTCGGGGAGCTGTTTTTT

d_call: TRBD1
clone_size: -
j_call: TRBJ1-1
v_call: TRBV19
cdr3_length: 15
cdr3_aa: CASSPRQGRNTEAFF
cdr3_nt: TGTGCCAGTAGTCCAAGACAGGGGAGGAACACTGAAGCTTTCTTT

d_call: -
clone_size: few
j_call: TRBJ1-4
v_call: TRBV6-6
cdr3_length: 14
cdr3_aa: CASSYISTREKLFF
cdr3_nt: TGTGCCAGCAGTTACATTTCAACGCGGGAAAAACTGTTTTTT

d_call: TRBD2
clone_size: few
j_call: TRBJ2-1
v_call: TRBV6-1
cdr3_length: 16
cdr3_aa: CASSELAGGLYNEQFF
cdr3_nt: TGTGCCAGCAGTGAGCTTGCGGGGGGGCTCTACAATGAGCAGTTCTTC

d_call: -
clone_size: -
j_call: TRBJ1-5
v_call: TRBV6-5
cdr3_length: 13
cdr3_aa: CASSSQSGQPQHF
cdr3_nt: TGTGCCAGCAGTTCACAGTCGGGGCAGCCCCAGCATTTT

d_call: -
clone_size: few
j_call: TRBJ1-3
v_call: TRBV7-2
cdr3_length: 13
cdr3_aa: CASSLSAGNTIYF
cdr3_nt: TGTGCCAGCAGCCTCTCAGCTGGAAACACCATATATTTT

d_call: -
clone_size: few
j_call: TRBJ1-1
v_call: TRBV10-3
cdr3_length: 15
cdr3_aa: CAASQEIWGRTEAFF
cdr3_nt: TGTGCCGCCTCTCAAGAGATCTGGGGGAGGACTGAAGCTTTCTTT

d_call: -
clone_size: few
j_call: TRBJ2-3
v_call: TRBV4-2
cdr3_length: 14
cdr3_aa: CASSQTSGADTQYF
cdr3_nt: TGTGCCAGCAGCCAGACTAGTGGGGCGGATACGCAGTATTTT

d_call: -
clone_size: -
j_call: TRBJ2-3
v_call: TRBV9
cdr3_length: 16
cdr3_aa: CASSVNRRGSTDTQYF
cdr3_nt: TGTGCCAGCAGCGTAAACCGGAGAGGTAGCACAGATACGCAGTATTTT

d_call: -
clone_size: few
j_call: TRBJ1-5
v_call: TRBV7-9
cdr3_length: 13
cdr3_aa: CASSPTGDQPQHF
cdr3_nt: TGTGCCAGCAGCCCCACGGGGGATCAGCCCCAGCATTTT

d_call: -
clone_size: -
j_call: TRBJ2-7
v_call: TRBV7-2
cdr3_length: 14
cdr3_aa: CASTFGRQNYEQYF
cdr3_nt: TGTGCCAGCACCTTTGGCAGGCAAAACTACGAGCAGTACTTC

d_call: -
clone_size: few
j_call: TRBJ1-2
v_call: TRBV4-3
cdr3_length: 14
cdr3_aa: CASSQDRQVFGYTF
cdr3_nt: TGCGCCAGCAGCCAAGATCGCCAGGTTTTCGGCTACACCTTC

d_call: TRBD1
clone_size: few
j_call: TRBJ1-1
v_call: TRBV11-3
cdr3_length: 20
cdr3_aa: CASSLGPWTGRKDMNTEAFF
cdr3_nt: TGTGCCAGCAGCTTAGGACCATGGACAGGTAGGAAGGACATGAACACTGAAGCTTTCTTT

d_call: TRBD1
clone_size: few
j_call: TRBJ2-3
v_call: TRBV5-1
cdr3_length: 17
cdr3_aa: CASSLAQGNHLTDTQYF
cdr3_nt: TGCGCCAGCAGCTTGGCACAGGGGAACCACCTCACAGATACGCAGTATTTT

d_call: -
clone_size: -
j_call: TRBJ2-5
v_call: TRBV18
cdr3_length: 10
cdr3_aa: CASSGETQYF
cdr3_nt: TGTGCCAGCTCCGGGGAGACCCAGTACTTC

d_call: TRBD2
clone_size: -
j_call: TRBJ2-2
v_call: TRBV29-1
cdr3_length: 17
cdr3_aa: CSVGPPSSGANTGELFF
cdr3_nt: TGCAGCGTTGGACCCCCATCTAGCGGGGCGAACACCGGGGAGCTGTTTTTT

d_call: TRBD1
clone_size: few
j_call: TRBJ1-2
v_call: TRBV6-5
cdr3_length: 13
cdr3_aa: CASSPLQGIGYTF
cdr3_nt: TGTGCCAGCAGTCCTCTACAGGGGATTGGCTACACCTTC

d_call: -
clone_size: -
j_call: TRBJ2-7
v_call: TRBV5-1
cdr3_length: 15
cdr3_aa: CASSLRLSLSYEQYF
cdr3_nt: TGCGCCAGCAGCCTCCGACTTTCCCTCTCCTACGAGCAGTACTTC

d_call: TRBD1
clone_size: -
j_call: TRBJ2-1
v_call: TRBV7-2
cdr3_length: 14
cdr3_aa: CASSKRTGVNEQFF
cdr3_nt: TGTGCCAGCAGCAAACGGACAGGGGTAAATGAGCAGTTCTTC

d_call: TRBD1
clone_size: -
j_call: TRBJ1-2
v_call: TRBV25-1
cdr3_length: 13
cdr3_aa: CASSEGQVYGYTF
cdr3_nt: TGTGCCAGCAGTGAAGGACAGGTCTATGGCTACACCTTC

d_call: TRBD2
clone_size: -
j_call: TRBJ2-1
v_call: TRBV19
cdr3_length: 18
cdr3_aa: CASSMADLAGGGYNEQFF
cdr3_nt: TGTGCCAGTAGTATGGCGGATCTAGCGGGAGGCGGCTACAATGAGCAGTTCTTC

d_call: -
clone_size: few
j_call: TRBJ2-1
v_call: TRBV6-5
cdr3_length: 16
cdr3_aa: CASSFLMGGSYNEQFF
cdr3_nt: TGTGCCAGCAGTTTTCTCATGGGAGGATCCTACAATGAGCAGTTCTTC

d_call: -
clone_size: few
j_call: TRBJ2-5
v_call: TRBV6-5
cdr3_length: 12
cdr3_aa: CASGRGGETQYF
cdr3_nt: TGTGCCAGCGGAAGGGGGGGGGAGACCCAGTACTTC

d_call: TRBD1
clone_size: few
j_call: TRBJ1-4
v_call: TRBV30
cdr3_length: 16
cdr3_aa: CAWRANPGTANEKLFF
cdr3_nt: TGTGCCTGGAGGGCGAACCCCGGGACAGCTAATGAAAAACTGTTTTTT

d_call: TRBD1
clone_size: -
j_call: TRBJ1-5
v_call: TRBV2
cdr3_length: 14
cdr3_aa: CASSPGQGGQPQHF
cdr3_nt: TGTGCCAGCAGCCCGGGACAGGGAGGCCAGCCCCAGCATTTT

d_call: TRBD2
clone_size: few
j_call: TRBJ2-3
v_call: TRBV29-1
cdr3_length: 15
cdr3_aa: CSVGKGLAVSDTQYF
cdr3_nt: TGCAGCGTTGGGAAGGGACTAGCGGTTAGCGATACGCAGTATTTT

d_call: -
clone_size: -
j_call: TRBJ1-2
v_call: TRBV30
cdr3_length: 11
cdr3_aa: CAERGMGGYTF
cdr3_nt: TGTGCTGAGCGGGGGATGGGTGGCTACACCTTC

d_call: TRBD2
clone_size: -
j_call: TRBJ2-1
v_call: TRBV19
cdr3_length: 16
cdr3_aa: CASSPSGEISYNEQFF
cdr3_nt: TGTGCCAGTAGTCCTAGCGGGGAAATATCCTACAATGAGCAGTTCTTC

d_call: -
clone_size: few
j_call: TRBJ2-5
v_call: TRBV11-2
cdr3_length: 11
cdr3_aa: CASSSGETQYF
cdr3_nt: TGTGCCAGCAGCTCGGGGGAGACCCAGTACTTC

d_call: -
clone_size: -
j_call: TRBJ2-2
v_call: TRBV2
cdr3_length: 13
cdr3_aa: CASTLAYTGELFF
cdr3_nt: TGTGCCAGCACCTTAGCGTATACCGGGGAGCTGTTTTTT

d_call: -
clone_size: -
j_call: TRBJ1-2
v_call: TRBV27
cdr3_length: 15
cdr3_aa: CASSPWGQGSYGYTF
cdr3_nt: TGTGCCAGCAGTCCGTGGGGCCAGGGGTCCTATGGCTACACCTTC

d_call: -
clone_size: few
j_call: TRBJ1-6
v_call: TRBV4-3
cdr3_length: 17
cdr3_aa: CASSPARPWGRNSPLHF
cdr3_nt: TGCGCCAGCAGCCCAGCGAGGCCCTGGGGGCGAAATTCACCCCTCCACTTT